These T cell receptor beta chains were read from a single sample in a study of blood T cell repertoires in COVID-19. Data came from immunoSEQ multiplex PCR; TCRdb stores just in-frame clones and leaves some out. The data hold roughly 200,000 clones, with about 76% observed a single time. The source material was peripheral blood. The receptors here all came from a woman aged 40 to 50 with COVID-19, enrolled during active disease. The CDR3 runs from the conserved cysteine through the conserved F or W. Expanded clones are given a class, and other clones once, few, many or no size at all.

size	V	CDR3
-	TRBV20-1	CSASTGMNYGYTF
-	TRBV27	CASSLRHRDRGIAFPPLHF
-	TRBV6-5	CASTTQGSIGLFF
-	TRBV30	CAWSVRFRGPSEKLFF
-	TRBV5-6	CASSLAGSNEAFF
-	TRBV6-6	CASSSDGLGGTEAFF
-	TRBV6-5	CASSSQGERTEAFF
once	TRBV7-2	CASSLDGGAVYGYTF
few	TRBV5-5	CASSTPGLGYTF
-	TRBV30	CAWQRTGTSVREQYF
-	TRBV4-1	CASSQPIGLGGSVDINEQFF
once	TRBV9	CASSVDERGISTDTQYF
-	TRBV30	CAWVGRGGANGYTF
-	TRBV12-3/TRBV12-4	CASSWPGNEQYF
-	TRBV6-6	CASRPQTGTGYGYTF
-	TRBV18	CASSASRGQTEAFF